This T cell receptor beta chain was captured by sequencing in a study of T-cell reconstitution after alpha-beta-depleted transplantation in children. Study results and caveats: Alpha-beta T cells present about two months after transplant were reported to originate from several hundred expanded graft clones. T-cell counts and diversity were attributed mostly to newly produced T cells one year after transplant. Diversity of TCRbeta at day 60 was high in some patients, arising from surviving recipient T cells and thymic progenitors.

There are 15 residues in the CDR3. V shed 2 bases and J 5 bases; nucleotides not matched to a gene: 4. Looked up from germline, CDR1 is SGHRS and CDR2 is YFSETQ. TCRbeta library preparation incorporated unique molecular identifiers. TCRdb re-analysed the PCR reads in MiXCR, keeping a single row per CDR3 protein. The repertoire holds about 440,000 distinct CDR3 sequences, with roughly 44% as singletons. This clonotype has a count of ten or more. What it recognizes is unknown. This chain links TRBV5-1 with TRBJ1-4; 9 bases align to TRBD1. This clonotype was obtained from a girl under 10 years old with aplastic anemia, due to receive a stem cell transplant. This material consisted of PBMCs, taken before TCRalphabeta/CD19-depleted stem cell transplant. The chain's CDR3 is CASSLQGARNEKLFF. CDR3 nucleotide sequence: TGCGCCAGCAGCTTACAGGGGGCGCGGAATGAAAAACTGTTTTTT.